The 21 T cell receptor beta chains below all came from one sample that was sequenced in a study of blood T cell repertoires in COVID-19. Data came from immunoSEQ multiplex PCR; TCRdb stores just in-frame clones and leaves some out. This table has some 110,000 clones, about nine tenths appearing once. The specimen was peripheral blood. Source of these receptors: a man aged 50-59 years with acute or convalescent COVID-19.

The chain links TRBV14 to TRBJ2-7; 7 positions match TRBD2. The CDR3 is 19 residues long. Trimming removed 4 bases from V and 0 bases from J; junction bases left unmatched: 18. CDR1 is SGHDN and CDR2 is FVKESK in the germline V gene. CDR3: CASSLRGRALAPSSYEQYF. In DNA, the CDR3 is TGTGCCAGCAGCCTCCGAGGGAGGGCCCTAGCCCCGAGCTCCTACGAGCAGTACTTC.

The chain combines TRBV6-5 with TRBJ2-7, with a tentative D call TRBD1 (6 bases). The V and J ends lost 2 bases and 6 bases respectively, with 11 bases between them. The CDR3 has 13 amino acids. Germline CDR1 reads MNHEY; CDR2 reads SVGAGI. This chain's CDR3 is CASSYPVGGEQYF. The DNA of the CDR3 is TGTGCCAGCAGTTACCCCGTAGGGGGCGAGCAGTACTTC.

The CDR3 coding sequence is TGTGCCAGTAAGACAGGTCGTTACAATGAGCAGTTCTTC. Residues: CASKTGRYNEQFF. This sequence joins TRBV19 and TRBJ2-1; maybe TRBD1 (6 bases). The length of the CDR3 is 13 residues. Germline V gene data show CDR1 as LNHDA and CDR2 as SQIVND (reference sequence). V lost 7 bases, J lost 4 bases, and 11 bases lay in between.

V gene TRBV5-1 combines with J gene TRBJ2-7; 14 bases are a match to TRBD2. V lost 4 bases to trimming and J lost 5 bases; unmatched junction nucleotides: 8. CDR1 SGHRS and CDR2 YFSETQ come from the germline V gene. The CDR3 extends over 16 amino acids. In nucleotides, the CDR3 is TGCGCCAGCAGCACTGGACTAGCGGGAGGAATCAACGAGCAGTACTTC. Protein: CASSTGLAGGINEQYF.

CDR3 in amino acids: CASSLQGLGGYTF. Here the CDR3 DNA reads TGTGCCAGCAGCTTGCAGGGTCTCGGGGGCTACACCTTC. This rearrangement joins TRBV5-4 to TRBJ1-2; the D gene is possibly TRBD1 (5 bases). CDR3 size: 13 residues. The germline gives CDR1 SGHNT, CDR2 YYREEE (reference sequence). Trimming pared 1 base from V and 8 bases from J, leaving 12 bases between.

The rearrangement uses TRBV7-8 and TRBJ1-2; 7 positions match TRBD1. V was pared by 3 bases and J by 4 bases, with 8 bases of the junction left unmatched. CDR1 is SGHVS and CDR2 is FQNEAQ in the germline V gene. The CDR3 runs to 15 residues. CDR3 bases: TGTGCCAGCAGCTTGTCTAACAGGGGTACCTATGGCTACACCTTC. This encodes CASSLSNRGTYGYTF. Full variable domain (missing parts from reference TRBV7-8 and TRBJ1-2): GAGVSQSPRYKVAKRGQDVALRCDPISGHVSLFWYQQALGQGPEFLTYFQNEAQLDKSGLPSDRFFAERPEGSVSTLKIQRTQQEDSAVYLCASSLSNRGTYGYTFGSGTRLTVV.

V and J are TRBV10-1 and TRBJ2-4; 7 bases map to TRBD1. CDR1 is WNHNN and CDR2 is SYGVQD in the germline V gene (reference sequence). This CDR3 contains 17 residues. The J segment lost 0 bases and the V segment lost 1 base, leaving 6 bases of the junction unmatched. CDR3 DNA: TGCGCCAGCAGTGAGTTCGCACAGGGGATAGCCAAAAACATTCAGTACTTC. Residues: CASSEFAQGIAKNIQYF.

V usage is TRBV19 and J usage is TRBJ1-1; D unclear. The ends were cut back, 7 bases at V and 4 bases at J, with 10 bases in the middle. The CDR3 is 12 amino acids. CDR1 is LNHDA and CDR2 is SQIVND in the germline V gene (reference sequence). The DNA for the CDR3 is TGTGCCAGTATCAATCGGGTCACTGAAGCTTTCTTT. Residues: CASINRVTEAFF.

J is TRBJ2-2 and V is TRBV6-2 or TRBV6-3, with D possibly TRBD2 on 5 matching bases. V was pared by 5 bases and J by 8 bases, with 12 bases between. This CDR3 region has 13 residues. CDR1 is MNHEY and CDR2 is SVGEGT in the germline V gene. The CDR3 region has the DNA TGTGCCAGCAGTCCCGGGATCGTAGGGGAGCTGTTTTTT. As protein: CASSPGIVGELFF.

The rearrangement links TRBV28 to TRBJ1-5, with a weak D call TRBD1 (5 bases). CDR3 size: 16 residues. Germline CDR1 reads MDHEN; CDR2 reads SYDVKM. The V gene lost 7 bases and the J gene lost 9 bases, with 25 bases spanning the gap. The CDR3 loop reads CASIGKGTEGGWPQHF. CDR3 in DNA: TGTGCCAGCATTGGAAAAGGGACCGAGGGAGGCTGGCCCCAGCATTTT.

The chain has TRBV6-5 and TRBJ1-1; tentatively, D is TRBD1 (5 bases). Germline CDR1 reads MNHEY; CDR2 reads SVGAGI. This CDR3 spans 11 amino acids. Trimming pared 7 bases from V and 5 bases from J, leaving 8 bases between. CDR3 protein: CASTQGTEAFF. Written as DNA, the CDR3 is TGTGCCAGCACCCAGGGAACTGAAGCTTTCTTT.

The genes are TRBV19 and TRBJ2-7; tentative D call: TRBD1 (5 bases). The CDR3 contains 11 residues. Trimming removed 8 bases from V and 4 bases from J, with 9 bases in between. Per germline, CDR1 LNHDA and CDR2 SQIVND (reference sequence). This CDR3 reads CASSNRYEQYF. The DNA for the CDR3 is TGTGCCAGTTCGAACAGGTACGAGCAGTACTTC.

This rearrangement joins TRBV19 to TRBJ1-1, with 11 bases aligning to TRBD1. The CDR3 has 14 amino acids. The V segment lost 6 bases and the J segment 5 bases; nucleotides outside the gene matches: 5. Germline V gene sequence: CDR1 LNHDA, CDR2 SQIVND (reference sequence). The CDR3, as DNA: TGTGCCAGTAGGACCGGGACAGGGGGAACTGAAGCTTTCTTT. It codes for CASRTGTGGTEAFF.

The genes are TRBV20-1 and TRBJ1-2; 7 bases line up with TRBD1. CDR3 length: 12 amino acids. CDR1 DFQATT and CDR2 SNEGSKA come from the germline V gene (reference sequence). V was clipped by 3 bases and J by 7 bases; unmatched bases: 5. The CDR3 sequence is CSASGGGGGYTF. The CDR3 DNA is TGCAGTGCTAGTGGAGGGGGCGGTGGCTACACCTTC.

The V gene is TRBV4-1, the J gene TRBJ2-7; the match to TRBD1 covers 7 bases. J was trimmed by 4 bases and V by 0 bases; bases with no gene match: 6. Germline loops: CDR1 MGHRA, CDR2 YSYEKL. This CDR3 is built from 15 residues. The CDR3 loop reads CASSQDRQGWYEQYF. In nucleotides, the CDR3 is TGCGCCAGCAGCCAAGATCGACAGGGATGGTACGAGCAGTACTTC.

The J gene is TRBJ2-5, the V gene TRBV5-4, with TRBD2 as a possible D gene (6 bases). V was shortened by 4 bases and J by 5 bases, with 18 bases between the two germline ends. The V gene's germline CDR1 is SGHNT and CDR2 YYREEE (reference sequence). This CDR3 contains 15 residues. The CDR3 DNA reads as TGTGCCAGCAGCCCCGCCCTTGGGGGGATGGAGACCCAGTACTTC. As protein: CASSPALGGMETQYF.

This clone was counted once. This chain uses TRBV7-2 with TRBJ2-1, with TRBD2 matching 12 bases. The CDR3 is 15 amino acids. J was trimmed by 10 bases and V by 9 bases; bases with no gene match: 13. Germline V gene sequence: CDR1 SGHTA, CDR2 FQGNSA. The CDR3 coding sequence is TGTGCCAGTTCCGGAGGACTAGCGGGAATACAGGAGCAGTTCTTC. This gives the protein CASSGGLAGIQEQFF.

The chain has TRBV5-1 and TRBJ1-5, with 8 bases matching TRBD1. The CDR3 has 13 amino acids. V gave up 4 bases and J gave up 8 bases; unmatched junction bases: 5. The V gene's germline CDR1 is SGHRS and CDR2 YFSETQ. The CDR3 sequence: CASSRTGFEPQHF. In nucleotides, the CDR3 is TGCGCCAGCAGCCGGACAGGGTTTGAGCCCCAGCATTTT.

This chain links TRBV10-3 with TRBJ1-6, with 7 bases matching TRBD1. After removal of 6 bases from V and 6 bases from J, the junction contained 5 bases not matched to a gene. The CDR3 sequence is 14 residues long. CDR1 is ENHRY and CDR2 is SYGVKD in the germline V gene. CDR3 sequence: CAIRTGLSNSPLHF. The CDR3 bases are TGTGCCATCAGGACAGGGCTGAGTAATTCACCCCTCCACTTT.

This chain uses TRBV6-6 with TRBJ2-2; 14 nucleotides line up with TRBD2. Germline CDR1 MNHNY, CDR2 SVGAGI (reference sequence). The CDR3 runs to 16 residues. The junction had 9 bases not matched to a gene; V was cut back by 8 bases and J by 7 bases. The DNA for the CDR3 is TGTGCCAGCCGCCCGACTAGCGGGAGGGGGATCGGGGAGCTGTTTTTT. Its translation is CASRPTSGRGIGELFF.

The chain joins TRBV30 to TRBJ1-4; D perhaps matches TRBD1 (5 bases). Trimming took 2 bases from V and 0 from J, leaving 13 bases between them. This CDR3 spans 16 amino acids. In germline, CDR1 is GTSNPN, CDR2 SVGIG (reference sequence). The CDR3 sequence is CAWSRGRTATNEKLFF. The CDR3 DNA sequence: TGTGCCTGGAGTAGGGGCAGAACCGCAACTAATGAAAAACTGTTTTTT. Together with reference TRBV30 and TRBJ1-4, the CDR3 gives the full variable domain: SQTIHQWPATLVQPVGSPLSLECTVEGTSNPNLYWYRQAAGRGLQLLFYSVGIGQISSEVPQNLSASRPQDRQFILSSKKLLLSDSGFYLCAWSRGRTATNEKLFFGSGTQLSVL.